The present T cell receptor beta chain was sequenced within a study of blood T cell repertoires in COVID-19. The germline V gene encodes CDR1 MNHEY and CDR2 SVGEGT. The CDR3 length is 14 residues. V lost 5 bases and J lost 4; bases outside the gene matches: 7. This table comes from immunoSEQ multiplex PCR, and its TCRdb copy is limited to in-frame clones, with some not included. The profile shows approximately 220,000 clones, approximately 81% of them singletons. The chain uses TRBV6-2 or TRBV6-3 and TRBJ1-1, with 7 bases fitting TRBD1. The TCR comes from a woman aged 55-69 years who had recovered from COVID-19. Sequenced material: peripheral blood. The CDR3 protein is CASSVPGQSTEAFF. Here the CDR3 DNA reads TGTGCCAGCAGTGTACCGGGACAGAGCACTGAAGCTTTCTTT.